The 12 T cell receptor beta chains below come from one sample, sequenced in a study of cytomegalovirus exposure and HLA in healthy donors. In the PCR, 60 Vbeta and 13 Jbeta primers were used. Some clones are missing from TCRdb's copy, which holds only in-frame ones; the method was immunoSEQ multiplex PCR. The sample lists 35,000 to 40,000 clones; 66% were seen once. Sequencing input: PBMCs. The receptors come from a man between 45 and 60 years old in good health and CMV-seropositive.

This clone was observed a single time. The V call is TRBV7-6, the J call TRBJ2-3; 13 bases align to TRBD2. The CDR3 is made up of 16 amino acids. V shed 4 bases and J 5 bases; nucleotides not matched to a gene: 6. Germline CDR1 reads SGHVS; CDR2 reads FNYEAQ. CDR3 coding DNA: TGTGCCAGCAGCTCAGGACTAGCGGGGGTGAGAGATACGCAGTATTTT. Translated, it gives CASSSGLAGVRDTQYF. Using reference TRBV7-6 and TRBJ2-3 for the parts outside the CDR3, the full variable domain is GAGVSQSPRYKVTKRGQDVALRCDPISGHVSLYWYRQALGQGPEFLTYFNYEAQQDKSGLPNDRFSAERPEGSISTLTIQRTEQRDSAMYRCASSSGLAGVRDTQYFGPGTRLTVL.

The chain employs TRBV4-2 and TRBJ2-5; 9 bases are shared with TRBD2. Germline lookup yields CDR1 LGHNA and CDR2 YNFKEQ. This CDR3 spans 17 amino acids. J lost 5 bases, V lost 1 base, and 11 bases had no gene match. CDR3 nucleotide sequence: TGTGCCAGCAGCCAAGGTTTGGGCGGGGGGGCCGGGGAGACCCAGTACTTC. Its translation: CASSQGLGGGAGETQYF.

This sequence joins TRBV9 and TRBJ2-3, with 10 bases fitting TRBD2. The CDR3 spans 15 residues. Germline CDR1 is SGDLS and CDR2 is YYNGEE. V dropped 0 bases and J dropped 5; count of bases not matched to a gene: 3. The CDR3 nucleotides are TGTGCCAGCAGCGTAGGAGCGGGGGGGCTAGATACGCAGTATTTT. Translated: CASSVGAGGLDTQYF.

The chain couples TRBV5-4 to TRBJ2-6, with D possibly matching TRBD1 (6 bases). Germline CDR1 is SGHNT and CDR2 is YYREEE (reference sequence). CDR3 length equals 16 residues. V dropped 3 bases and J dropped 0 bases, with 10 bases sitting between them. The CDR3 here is CASSSRTVSGANVLTF. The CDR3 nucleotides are TGTGCCAGCAGCTCTAGGACAGTCTCTGGGGCCAACGTCCTGACTTTC.

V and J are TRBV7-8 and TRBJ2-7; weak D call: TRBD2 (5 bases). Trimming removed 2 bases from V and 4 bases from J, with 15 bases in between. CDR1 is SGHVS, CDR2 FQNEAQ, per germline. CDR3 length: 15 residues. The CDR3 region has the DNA TGTGCCAGCAGCTTAAATTTCGGGCGCGGGTACGAGCAGTACTTC. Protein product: CASSLNFGRGYEQYF.

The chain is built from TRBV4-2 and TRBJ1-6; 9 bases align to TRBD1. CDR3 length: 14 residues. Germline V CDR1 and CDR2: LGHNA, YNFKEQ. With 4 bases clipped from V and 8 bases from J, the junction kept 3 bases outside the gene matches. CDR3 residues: CASSLQGAHSPLHF. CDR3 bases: TGTGCCAGCAGCCTACAGGGGGCGCATTCACCCCTCCACTTT.

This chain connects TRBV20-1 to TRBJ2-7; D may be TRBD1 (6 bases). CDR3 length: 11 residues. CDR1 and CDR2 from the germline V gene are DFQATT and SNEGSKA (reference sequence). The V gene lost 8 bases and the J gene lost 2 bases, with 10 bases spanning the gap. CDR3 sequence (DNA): TGCAGTCTACAGGGTACCTACGAGCAGTACTTC. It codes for CSLQGTYEQYF.

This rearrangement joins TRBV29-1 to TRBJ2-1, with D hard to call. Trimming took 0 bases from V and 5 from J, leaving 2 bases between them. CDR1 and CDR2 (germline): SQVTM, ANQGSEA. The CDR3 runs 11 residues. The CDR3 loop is CSVEDNNEQFF. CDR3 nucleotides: TGCAGCGTTGAAGATAACAATGAGCAGTTCTTC.

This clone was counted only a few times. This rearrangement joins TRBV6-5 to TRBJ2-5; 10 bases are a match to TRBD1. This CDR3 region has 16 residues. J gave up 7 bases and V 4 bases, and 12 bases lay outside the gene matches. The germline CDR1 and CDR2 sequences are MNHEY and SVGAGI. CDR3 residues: CASSSVPGQGTVTQYF. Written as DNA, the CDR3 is TGTGCCAGCAGTTCCGTCCCGGGACAGGGGACGGTGACCCAGTACTTC.

CDR3 protein: CASYSGEKGTQYF. As DNA, the CDR3 is TGTGCCAGCTATTCTGGGGAGAAGGGGACCCAGTACTTC. The V and J genes are TRBV18 and TRBJ2-5; a weak D match, TRBD2 (5 bases). This CDR3 spans 13 amino acids. Between the trimmed V and J ends, which lost 7 bases and 7 bases, there was a span of 16 bases. Germline assignment: CDR1 KGHSH and CDR2 LQKENI.

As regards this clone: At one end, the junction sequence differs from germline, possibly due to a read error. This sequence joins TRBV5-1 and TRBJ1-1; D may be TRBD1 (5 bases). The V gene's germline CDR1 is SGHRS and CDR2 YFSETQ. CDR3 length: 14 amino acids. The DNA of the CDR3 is TGCGCCAGCAGCTTGGCTCGGGGGAACACTGGAGCTTTCTTT. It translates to CASSLARGNTGAFF.

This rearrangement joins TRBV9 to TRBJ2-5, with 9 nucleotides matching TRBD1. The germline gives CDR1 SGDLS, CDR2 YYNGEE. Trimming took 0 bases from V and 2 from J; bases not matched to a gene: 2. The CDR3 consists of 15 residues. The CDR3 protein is CASSVGGQGQETQYF. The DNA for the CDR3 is TGTGCCAGCAGCGTAGGGGGACAGGGTCAAGAGACCCAGTACTTC.